The T cell receptor beta chain described here comes from a study of blood T cell repertoires in COVID-19 (dated by TCRdb to the early 2020s). A note on the overall study: The collaborator samples originated in the United States, Italy and Spain and spanned the acute and convalescent phases of COVID-19. The sample metadata nearly always contained a de-identified subject ID, COVID-19 status, age in years and sex. The repertoires were released in a freely available public database intended as a resource for research on the immune response to SARS-CoV-2. The material from the prospective study consisted of cDNA or gDNA derived from T cells, B-cell-depleted T cells, or PBMCs. Subjects who had been exposed to COVID-19, were actively infected with it, or had recovered from it provided the deeply sampled blood TCRbeta repertoires that made up the dataset. Where available, HLA class I and class II types were taken from metadata supplied by the sample provider and were not determined by assay-based typing. Samples came from the ongoing ImmuneRACE study (first 160 participants) plus 1,254 subjects from 6 global collaborators.

TCRbeta CDR3 regions were amplified from genomic DNA using the immunoSEQ Assay, a bias-controlled multiplex PCR. The authors processed their data as follows. Nucleated cell counts per sample were estimated from amplification of reference gene primers within the assay. To quantify the absolute abundance of each unique TCRbeta CDR3 rearrangement, sequence reads were collapsed and filtered. For each sample, productive Simpson clonality was calculated by taking the square root of Simpson's diversity index across productive rearrangements. TCRdb re-hosts the immuneACCESS table, in-frame sequences only. Its copies lack some clones; in the studies checked, an unresolved V gene accounts for under half of them, and the cause for the rest is not known. For V, J and clone size, that table is used; D and trimming come from the DNA. Here the sample has about 190,000 clones; around 84% occur a single time. The ten largest clonotypes hold 14% of the sample.

Collaborating institutions collected whole blood in K2EDTA tubes following their own protocols. For TCRbeta analysis, collaborators shipped samples as frozen whole blood, isolated PBMCs, or DNA extracted from either of those sample types. A single count supports this clone. What antigen it recognizes has not been identified. Base qualities are not recorded, but no much larger clone differs from it by a single base. Including cysteine and phenylalanine, the CDR3 has 19 amino acids. CDR3 DNA only is kept here, 57 bases in frame from base 1. At the junction V is shortened by 2 bases and J by 3 bases; bases outside the gene matches: 14. The germline V gene sets CDR1 to SGDLS and CDR2 to YYNGEE. The study at large found these results: The quantity of clinical and demographic metadata differed by source and by participant and was supplied without curation.

The sample comprised peripheral blood. This receptor was identified in a young man with active or convalescent COVID-19. Here the chain combines TRBV9 and TRBJ2-2, and 9 junction bases match TRBD1. At the DNA level, the sequence is TGTGCCAGCAGCGTGGATGCTTTATGGGACAGGGAGGACACCGGGGAGCTGTTTTTT. Translated, this is CASSVDALWDREDTGELFF.